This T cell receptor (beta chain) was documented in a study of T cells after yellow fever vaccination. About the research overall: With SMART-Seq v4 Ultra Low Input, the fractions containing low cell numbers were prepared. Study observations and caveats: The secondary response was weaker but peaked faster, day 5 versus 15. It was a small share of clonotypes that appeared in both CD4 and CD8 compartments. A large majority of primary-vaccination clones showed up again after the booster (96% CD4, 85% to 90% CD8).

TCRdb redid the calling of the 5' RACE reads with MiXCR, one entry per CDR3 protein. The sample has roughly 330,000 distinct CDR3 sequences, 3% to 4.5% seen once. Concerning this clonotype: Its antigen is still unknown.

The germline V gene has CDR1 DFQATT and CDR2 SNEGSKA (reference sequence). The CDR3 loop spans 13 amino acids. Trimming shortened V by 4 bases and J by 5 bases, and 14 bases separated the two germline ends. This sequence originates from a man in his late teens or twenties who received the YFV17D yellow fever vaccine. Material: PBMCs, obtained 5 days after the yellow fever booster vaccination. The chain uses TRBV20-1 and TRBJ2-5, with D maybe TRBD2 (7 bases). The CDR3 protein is CSATTGRGETQYF. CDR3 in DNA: TGCAGTGCTACCACAGGGAGGGGGGAGACCCAGTACTTC.